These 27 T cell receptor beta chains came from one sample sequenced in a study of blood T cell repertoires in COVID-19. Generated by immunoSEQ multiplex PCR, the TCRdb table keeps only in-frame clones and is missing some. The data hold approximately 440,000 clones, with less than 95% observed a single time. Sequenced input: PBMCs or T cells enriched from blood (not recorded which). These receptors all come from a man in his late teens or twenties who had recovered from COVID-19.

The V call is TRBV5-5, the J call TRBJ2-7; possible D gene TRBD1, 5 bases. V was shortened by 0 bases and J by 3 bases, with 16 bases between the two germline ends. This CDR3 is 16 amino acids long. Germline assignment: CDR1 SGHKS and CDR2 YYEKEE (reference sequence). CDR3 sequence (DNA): TGTGCCAGCAGCTTGGAAACAGACACCAGGGTCTACGAGCAGTACTTC. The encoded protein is CASSLETDTRVYEQYF.

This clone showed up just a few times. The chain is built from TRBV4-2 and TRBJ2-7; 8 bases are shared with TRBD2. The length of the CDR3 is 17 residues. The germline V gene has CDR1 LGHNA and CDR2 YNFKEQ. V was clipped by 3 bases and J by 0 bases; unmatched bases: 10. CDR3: CASSQWVQRESSYEQYF. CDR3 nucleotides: TGTGCCAGCAGCCAGTGGGTCCAGCGGGAGTCCTCCTACGAGCAGTACTTC.

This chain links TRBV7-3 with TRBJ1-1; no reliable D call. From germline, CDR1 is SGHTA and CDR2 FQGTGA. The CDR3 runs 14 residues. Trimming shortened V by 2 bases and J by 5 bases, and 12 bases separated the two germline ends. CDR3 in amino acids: CASSLLGPLTEAFF. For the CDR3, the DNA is TGTGCCAGCAGCTTACTAGGCCCTTTGACTGAAGCTTTCTTT.

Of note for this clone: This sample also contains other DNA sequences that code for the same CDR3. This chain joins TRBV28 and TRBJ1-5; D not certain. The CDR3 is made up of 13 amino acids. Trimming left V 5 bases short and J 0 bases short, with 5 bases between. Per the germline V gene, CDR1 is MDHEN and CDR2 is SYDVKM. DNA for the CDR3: TGTGCCAGCAGTCCCGTTAGCAATCAGCCCCAGCATTTT. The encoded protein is CASSPVSNQPQHF.

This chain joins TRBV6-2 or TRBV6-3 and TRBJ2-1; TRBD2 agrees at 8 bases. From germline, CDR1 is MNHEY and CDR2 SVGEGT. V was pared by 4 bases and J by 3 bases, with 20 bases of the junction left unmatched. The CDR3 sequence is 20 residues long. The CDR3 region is CASSSWVSSGSRRSYNEQFF. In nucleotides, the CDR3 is TGTGCCAGCAGTTCCTGGGTCTCTAGCGGGTCCAGACGCAGCTACAATGAGCAGTTCTTC.

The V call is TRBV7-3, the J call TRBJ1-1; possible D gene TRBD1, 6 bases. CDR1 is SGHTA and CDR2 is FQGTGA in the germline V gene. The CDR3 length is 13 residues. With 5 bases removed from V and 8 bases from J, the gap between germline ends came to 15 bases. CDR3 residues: CASSRAQGEEAFF. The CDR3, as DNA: TGTGCCAGCAGCCGCGCACAGGGCGAGGAAGCTTTCTTT.

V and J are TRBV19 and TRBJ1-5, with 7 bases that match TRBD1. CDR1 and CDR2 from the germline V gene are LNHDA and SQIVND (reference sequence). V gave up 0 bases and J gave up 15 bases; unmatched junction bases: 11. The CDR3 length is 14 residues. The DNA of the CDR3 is TGTGCCAGTAGTATAGATCTTCGTTGGACAGGCGGGCATTTT. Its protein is CASSIDLRWTGGHF. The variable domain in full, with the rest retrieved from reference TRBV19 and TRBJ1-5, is DGGITQSPKYLFRKEGQNVTLSCEQNLNHDAMYWYRQDPGQGLRLIYYSQIVNDFQKGDIAEGYSVSREKKESFPLTVTSAQKNPTAFYLCASSIDLRWTGGHFGDGTRLSIL.

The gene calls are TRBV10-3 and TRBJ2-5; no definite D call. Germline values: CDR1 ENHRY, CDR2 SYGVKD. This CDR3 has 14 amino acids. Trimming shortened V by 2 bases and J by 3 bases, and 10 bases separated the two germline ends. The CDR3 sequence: CAISEKGVEETQYF. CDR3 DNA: TGTGCCATCAGTGAGAAAGGAGTAGAAGAGACCCAGTACTTC.

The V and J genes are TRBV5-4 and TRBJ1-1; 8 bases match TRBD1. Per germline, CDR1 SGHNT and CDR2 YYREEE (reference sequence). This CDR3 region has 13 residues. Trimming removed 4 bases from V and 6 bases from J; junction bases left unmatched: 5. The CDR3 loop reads CASSPTGGAEAFF. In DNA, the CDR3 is TGTGCCAGCAGCCCCACAGGGGGGGCTGAAGCTTTCTTT.

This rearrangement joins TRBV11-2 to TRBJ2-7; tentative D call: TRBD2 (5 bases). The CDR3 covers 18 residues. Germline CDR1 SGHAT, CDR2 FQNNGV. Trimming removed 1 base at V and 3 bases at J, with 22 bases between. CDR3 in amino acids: CASSLARSGPGIHYEQYF. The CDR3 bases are TGTGCCAGCAGCTTAGCCCGGTCTGGGCCGGGGATTCACTACGAGCAGTACTTC.

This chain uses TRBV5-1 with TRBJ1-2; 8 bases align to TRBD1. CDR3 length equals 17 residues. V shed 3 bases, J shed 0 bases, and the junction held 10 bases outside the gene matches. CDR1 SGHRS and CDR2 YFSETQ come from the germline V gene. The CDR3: CASSSGQGGGPNYGYTF. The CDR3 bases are TGCGCCAGCAGCTCCGGACAGGGTGGAGGCCCTAACTATGGCTACACCTTC.

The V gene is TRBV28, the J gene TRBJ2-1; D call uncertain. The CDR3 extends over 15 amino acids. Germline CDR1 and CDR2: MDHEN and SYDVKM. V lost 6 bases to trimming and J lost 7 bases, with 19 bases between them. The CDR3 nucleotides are TGTGCCAGCAGCCGCTCCCCCGAACTTAATAATGAGCAGTTCTTC. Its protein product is CASSRSPELNNEQFF.

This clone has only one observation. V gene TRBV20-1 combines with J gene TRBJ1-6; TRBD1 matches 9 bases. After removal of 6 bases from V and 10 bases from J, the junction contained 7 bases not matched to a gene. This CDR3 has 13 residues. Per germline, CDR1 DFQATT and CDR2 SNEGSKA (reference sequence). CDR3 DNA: TGCAGTGCAAGTACAGGGGGCAGGTCACCCCTCCACTTT. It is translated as CSASTGGRSPLHF.

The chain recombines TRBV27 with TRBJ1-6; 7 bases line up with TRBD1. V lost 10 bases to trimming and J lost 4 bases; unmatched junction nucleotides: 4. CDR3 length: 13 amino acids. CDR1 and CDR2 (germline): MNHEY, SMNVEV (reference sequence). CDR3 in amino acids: CAIKQGYNSPLHF. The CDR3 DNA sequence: TGTGCCATTAAACAGGGGTATAATTCACCCCTCCACTTT.

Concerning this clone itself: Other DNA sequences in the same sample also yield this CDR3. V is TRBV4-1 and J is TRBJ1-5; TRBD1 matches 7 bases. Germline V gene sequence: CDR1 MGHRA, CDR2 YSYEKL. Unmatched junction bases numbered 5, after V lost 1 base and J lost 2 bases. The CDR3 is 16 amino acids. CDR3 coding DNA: TGCGCCAGCAGCCAAGTGAGACAGGGAGGCAATCAGCCCCAGCATTTT. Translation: CASSQVRQGGNQPQHF.

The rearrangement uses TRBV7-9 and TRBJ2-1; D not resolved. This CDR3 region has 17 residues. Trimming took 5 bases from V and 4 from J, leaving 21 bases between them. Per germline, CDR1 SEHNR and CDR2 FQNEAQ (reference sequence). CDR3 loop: CASSLVSAASGYNEQFF. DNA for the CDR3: TGTGCCAGCAGCCTAGTCTCTGCGGCGTCGGGTTACAATGAGCAGTTCTTC.

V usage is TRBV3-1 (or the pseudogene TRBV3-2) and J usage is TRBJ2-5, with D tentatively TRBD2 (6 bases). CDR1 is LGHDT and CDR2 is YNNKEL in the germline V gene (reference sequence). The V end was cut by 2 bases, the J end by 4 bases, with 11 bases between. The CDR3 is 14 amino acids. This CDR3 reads CASSQKAGPETQYF. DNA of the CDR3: TGTGCCAGCAGCCAAAAGGCGGGACCAGAGACCCAGTACTTC.

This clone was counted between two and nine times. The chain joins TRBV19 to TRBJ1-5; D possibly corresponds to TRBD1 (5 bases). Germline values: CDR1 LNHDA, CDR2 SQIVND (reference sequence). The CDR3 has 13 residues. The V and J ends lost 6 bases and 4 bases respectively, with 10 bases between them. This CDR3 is CASSGTLNQPQHF. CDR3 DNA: TGTGCCAGTAGCGGGACTTTAAATCAGCCCCAGCATTTT.

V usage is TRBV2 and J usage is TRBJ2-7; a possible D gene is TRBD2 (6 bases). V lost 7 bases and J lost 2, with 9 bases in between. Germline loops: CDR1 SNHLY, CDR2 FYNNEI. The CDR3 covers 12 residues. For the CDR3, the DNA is TGTGCCAGCAAGCGGGCTCCCTACGAGCAGTACTTC. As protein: CASKRAPYEQYF.

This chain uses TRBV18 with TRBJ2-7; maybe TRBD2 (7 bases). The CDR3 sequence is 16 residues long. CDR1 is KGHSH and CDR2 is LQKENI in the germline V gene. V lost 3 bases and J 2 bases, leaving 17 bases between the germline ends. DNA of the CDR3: TGTGCCAGCTCACCCCCGGGAAGGGGGGGGACCTACGAGCAGTACTTC. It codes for CASSPPGRGGTYEQYF.

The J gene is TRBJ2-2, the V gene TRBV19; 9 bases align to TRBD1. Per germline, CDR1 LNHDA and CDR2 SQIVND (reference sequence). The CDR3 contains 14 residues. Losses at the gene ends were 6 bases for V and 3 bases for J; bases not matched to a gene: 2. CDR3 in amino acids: CASRDRGYTGELFF. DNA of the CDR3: TGTGCCAGTAGGGACAGGGGCTACACCGGGGAGCTGTTTTTT.

The DNA of the CDR3 is TGTGCCAGCTCGGCGGGACAGGGTAATGAAAAACTGTTTTTT. This translates into CASSAGQGNEKLFF. The chain employs TRBV18 and TRBJ1-4; 9 bases map to TRBD1. After removal of 6 bases from V and 4 bases from J, the junction contained 3 bases not matched to a gene. The CDR3 runs 14 residues. Germline V lookup: CDR1 KGHSH, CDR2 LQKENI.

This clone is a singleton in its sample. The CDR3 sequence: CATSRLQGFTEAFF. The CDR3 DNA sequence: TGTGCCACCAGCAGATTACAGGGATTCACTGAAGCTTTCTTT. The chain recombines TRBV15 with TRBJ1-1; a weak D match, TRBD1 (6 bases). This CDR3 region has 14 residues. Germline values: CDR1 LNHNV, CDR2 YYDKDF (reference sequence). V lost 2 bases and J lost 4, with 11 bases in between.

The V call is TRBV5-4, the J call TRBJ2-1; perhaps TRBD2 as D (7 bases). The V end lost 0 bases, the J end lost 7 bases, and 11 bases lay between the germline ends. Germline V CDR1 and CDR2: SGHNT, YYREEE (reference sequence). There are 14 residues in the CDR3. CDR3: CASSLAGGRNEQFF. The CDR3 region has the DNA TGTGCCAGCAGCTTGGCGGGGGGCAGGAATGAGCAGTTCTTC.

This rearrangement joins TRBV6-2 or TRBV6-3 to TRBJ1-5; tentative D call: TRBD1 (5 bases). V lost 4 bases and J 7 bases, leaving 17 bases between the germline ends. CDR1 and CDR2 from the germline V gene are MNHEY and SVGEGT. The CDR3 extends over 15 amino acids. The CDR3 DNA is TGTGCCAGCAGTTTCTCGACGGGGGTCAGCCAGCCCCAGCATTTT. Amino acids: CASSFSTGVSQPQHF.

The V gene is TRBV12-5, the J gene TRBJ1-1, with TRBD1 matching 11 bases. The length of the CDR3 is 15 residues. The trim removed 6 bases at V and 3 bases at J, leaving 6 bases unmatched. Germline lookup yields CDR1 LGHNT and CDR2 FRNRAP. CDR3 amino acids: CASGLPGQGDTEAFF. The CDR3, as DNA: TGTGCTAGTGGCCTGCCGGGACAGGGGGACACTGAAGCTTTCTTT.

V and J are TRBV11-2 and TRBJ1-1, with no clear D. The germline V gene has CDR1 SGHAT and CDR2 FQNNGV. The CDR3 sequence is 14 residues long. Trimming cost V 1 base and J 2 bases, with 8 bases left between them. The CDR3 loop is CASSLARFNTEAFF. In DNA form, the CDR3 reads TGTGCCAGCAGCTTAGCCAGGTTTAACACTGAAGCTTTCTTT. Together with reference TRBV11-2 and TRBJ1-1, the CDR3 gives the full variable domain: EAGVAQSPRYKIIEKRQSVAFWCNPISGHATLYWYQQILGQGPKLLIQFQNNGVVDDSQLPKDRFSAERLKGVDSTLKIQPAKLEDSAVYLCASSLARFNTEAFFGQGTRLTVV.